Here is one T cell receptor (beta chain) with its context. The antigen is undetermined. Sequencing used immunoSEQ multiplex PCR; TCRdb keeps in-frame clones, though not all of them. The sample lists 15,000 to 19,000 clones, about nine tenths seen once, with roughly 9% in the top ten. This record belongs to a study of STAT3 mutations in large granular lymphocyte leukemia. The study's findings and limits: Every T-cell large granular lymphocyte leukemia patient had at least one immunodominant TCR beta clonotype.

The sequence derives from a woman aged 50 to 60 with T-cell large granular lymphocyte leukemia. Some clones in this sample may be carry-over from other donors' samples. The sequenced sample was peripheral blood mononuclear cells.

Here the CDR3 DNA reads TGTGCCAGCAGTTTTTGGGAACCGGGACTAGCCGGACCTGGGAGATTGGAGACCCAGTACTTC. This translates into CASSFWEPGLAGPGRLETQYF. The V call is TRBV27, the J call TRBJ2-5; 9 nucleotides agree with TRBD2. This CDR3 region has 21 residues. The V and J ends lost 3 bases and 5 bases, in that order; junction bases with no gene match: 25. Germline V gene data show CDR1 as MNHEY and CDR2 as SMNVEV (reference sequence).